This passage covers 23 T cell receptor beta chains from one sample sequenced in a study of shared clonotypes between healthy human individuals. Profiled with immunoSEQ multiplex PCR; TCRdb holds only in-frame clones, not every one. Seen here are 2.3 million or so clones, over 85% observed once, and the top ten hold under 0.45%. Sequencing was carried out using naive CD4+ T cells from PBMCs. Subset defined: CD45RA+ positively selected. The receptors come from a man younger than 35 in good health. Some clones in this sample may be carry-over from other donors' samples.

The rearrangement joins TRBV25-1 to TRBJ1-2; weak D call: TRBD1 (5 bases). The CDR3 consists of 13 residues. The V and J ends lost 8 bases and 4 bases respectively, with 14 bases between them. Germline loops: CDR1 MGHDK, CDR2 SYGVNS. The CDR3 here is CASGPRASYGYTF. Here the CDR3 DNA reads TGTGCCAGCGGACCCAGGGCCTCCTATGGCTACACCTTC.

The genes are TRBV28 and TRBJ2-7; D is unresolved. Trimming removed 5 bases from V and 3 bases from J, with 8 bases in between. Germline-derived CDR1 and CDR2 are MDHEN and SYDVKM. CDR3 length: 12 residues. CDR3: CASSAVGYEQYF. The CDR3 DNA is TGTGCCAGCAGTGCGGTGGGCTACGAGCAGTACTTC. The whole variable domain, filled in from reference TRBV28 and TRBJ2-7, reads DVKVTQSSRYLVKRTGEKVFLECVQDMDHENMFWYRQDPGLGLRLIYFSYDVKMKEKGDIPEGYSVSREKKERFSLILESASTNQTSMYLCASSAVGYEQYFGPGTRLTVT.

The CDR3 nucleotides read TGTGCCAGCACCCCTAGGGGGTACGGGGGCGATGAGCAGTTCTTC. It translates to CASTPRGYGGDEQFF. This chain uses TRBV6-6 with TRBJ2-1; D tentatively reads TRBD1 or TRBD2 (6 bases each). CDR1 is MNHNY, CDR2 SVGAGI, per germline (reference sequence). The germline V and J ends were trimmed by 7 bases and 8 bases, with 21 bases remaining between them. This CDR3 has 15 amino acids.

The chain combines TRBV27 with TRBJ2-7, with 8 bases lining up with TRBD1. Germline loops: CDR1 MNHEY, CDR2 SMNVEV (reference sequence). After removal of 6 bases from V and 5 bases from J, the junction contained 12 bases not matched to a gene. The CDR3 length is 15 residues. The CDR3 loop reads CASSQGPGGRDEQYF. The CDR3 nucleotides are TGTGCCAGCAGCCAGGGCCCAGGGGGCAGGGACGAGCAGTACTTC.

This chain connects TRBV5-1 to TRBJ1-4; 7 bases agree with TRBD1. CDR1 is SGHRS and CDR2 is YFSETQ in the germline V gene. The CDR3 runs 14 residues. J gave up 5 bases and V 1 base, and 2 bases lay outside the gene matches. The CDR3 region has the DNA TGCGCCAGCAGCTTGCTACAGGGGAATGAAAAACTGTTTTTT. It translates to CASSLLQGNEKLFF.

Here the CDR3 reads CASRVTGTYQPQHF. The CDR3, as DNA: TGTGCCAGCAGGGTTACAGGGACCTATCAGCCCCAGCATTTT. The rearrangement links TRBV28 to TRBJ1-5; tentative D call: TRBD1 (6 bases). The CDR3 runs to 14 residues. Per germline, CDR1 MDHEN and CDR2 SYDVKM. V was cut by 6 bases and J by 5 bases, with 14 bases left in between.

J is TRBJ2-1 and V is TRBV10-2; perhaps TRBD1 as D (6 bases). V was shortened by 6 bases and J by 8 bases, with 17 bases between the two germline ends. This CDR3 spans 14 amino acids. The V gene's germline CDR1 is WSHSY and CDR2 SAAADI. The CDR3: CASRRGTRTDEQFF. For the CDR3, the DNA is TGCGCCAGCAGGAGGGGGACGAGAACCGATGAGCAGTTCTTC.

The J gene is TRBJ2-7, the V gene TRBV14; D may match TRBD1 or TRBD2 (6 bases each). This CDR3 is built from 12 residues. Trimming removed 0 bases from V and 7 bases from J, with 7 bases in between. Germline V gene data show CDR1 as SGHDN and CDR2 as FVKESK. The CDR3 loop reads CASSQEGGEQYF. CDR3 sequence (DNA): TGTGCCAGCAGCCAAGAAGGGGGGGAGCAGTACTTC.

Remarks on this clone: Other DNA sequences from this sample encode an identical CDR3 as well. This chain joins TRBV7-9 and TRBJ2-7, with D possibly TRBD1 on 5 matching bases. The CDR3 has 13 amino acids. CDR1 and CDR2 from the germline V gene are SEHNR and FQNEAQ (reference sequence). The V end lost 5 bases, the J end lost 7 bases, and 15 bases lay between the germline ends. In DNA, the CDR3 is TGTGCCAGCAGCGCCCAGGGCGGTGTTGAGCAGTACTTC. Translating it yields CASSAQGGVEQYF.

This clone was picked up a small number of times. J is TRBJ2-1 and V is TRBV5-1; 8 bases are a match to TRBD2. Germline loops: CDR1 SGHRS, CDR2 YFSETQ. J gave up 5 bases and V 0 bases, and 1 base lay outside the gene matches. The CDR3 runs to 14 residues. The CDR3 region is CASSLELADNEQFF. CDR3 sequence (DNA): TGCGCCAGCAGCTTGGAACTAGCGGACAATGAGCAGTTCTTC.

The chain employs TRBV7-2 and TRBJ2-3, with D unclear. The V gene's germline CDR1 is SGHTA and CDR2 FQGNSA. The CDR3 contains 13 residues. V was shortened by 5 bases and J by 3 bases, with 9 bases between the two germline ends. CDR3 coding DNA: TGTGCCAGCAGCCAGCAGGCGACAGATACGCAGTATTTT. The encoded protein is CASSQQATDTQYF. Drawing the rest from reference TRBV7-2 and TRBJ2-3, the complete variable domain is GAGVSQSPSNKVTEKGKDVELRCDPISGHTALYWYRQSLGQGLEFLIYFQGNSAPDKSGLPSDRFSAERTGGSVSTLTIQRTQQEDSAVYLCASSQQATDTQYFGPGTRLTVL.

This chain joins TRBV2 and TRBJ2-2; perhaps TRBD1 as D (5 bases). The CDR3 has 14 residues. Germline-derived CDR1 and CDR2 are SNHLY and FYNNEI. Trimming removed 6 bases from V and 1 base from J, with 9 bases in between. CDR3 sequence reads: CASRSGQNTGELFF. In DNA form, the CDR3 reads TGTGCCAGCAGGTCAGGACAGAACACCGGGGAGCTGTTTTTT.

The chain carries TRBV2 and TRBJ2-3; weak D call: TRBD2 (6 bases). The ends were cut back, 5 bases at V and 8 bases at J, with 11 bases in the middle. The CDR3 consists of 12 residues. CDR1 and CDR2 (germline): SNHLY, FYNNEI. DNA of the CDR3: TGTGCCAGCAGTCGGGACTCGGGTACGCAGTATTTT. Translation: CASSRDSGTQYF. Together with reference TRBV2 and TRBJ2-3, the CDR3 gives the full variable domain: EPEVTQTPSHQVTQMGQEVILRCVPISNHLYFYWYRQILGQKVEFLVSFYNNEISEKSEIFDDQFSVERPDGSNFTLKIRSTKLEDSAMYFCASSRDSGTQYFGPGTRLTVL.

V gene TRBV5-4 combines with J gene TRBJ2-3, with a weak D call TRBD2 (5 bases). The CDR3 is made up of 16 amino acids. CDR1 and CDR2 from the germline V gene are SGHNT and YYREEE (reference sequence). Trimming shortened V by 5 bases and J by 2 bases, and 18 bases separated the two germline ends. The CDR3 nucleotides read TGTGCCAGCAGGATCGGGGTGGGTTCTTACACAGATACGCAGTATTTT. Encoded protein: CASRIGVGSYTDTQYF.

This clone was counted a single time. The V and J genes are TRBV6-5 and TRBJ2-5, with TRBD2 matching over 8 bases. Germline V gives CDR1 MNHEY, CDR2 SVGAGI. This CDR3 is 15 amino acids long. After removal of 2 bases from V and 4 bases from J, the junction contained 6 bases not matched to a gene. This chain's CDR3 is CASSYPGGGGETQYF. The CDR3 coding sequence is TGTGCCAGCAGTTACCCCGGGGGGGGCGGAGAGACCCAGTACTTC.

In this sample, this clone turned up once. The rearrangement joins TRBV7-8 to TRBJ2-7; 9 nucleotides line up with TRBD2. Germline V gene data show CDR1 as SGHVS and CDR2 as FQNEAQ. The length of the CDR3 is 15 residues. V dropped 4 bases and J dropped 4; count of bases not matched to a gene: 8. The CDR3 here is CASSSTSGREYEQYF. CDR3 DNA sequence: TGTGCCAGCAGCTCGACTAGCGGACGGGAGTACGAGCAGTACTTC.

V usage is TRBV11-2 and J usage is TRBJ1-5; D gene ambiguous. V dropped 1 base and J dropped 5 bases, with 6 bases sitting between them. The V gene's germline CDR1 is SGHAT and CDR2 FQNNGV. The CDR3 is 13 residues long. CDR3 in amino acids: CASSLVSDQPQHF. CDR3 DNA: TGTGCCAGCAGCTTAGTCAGCGATCAGCCCCAGCATTTT.

DNA for the CDR3: TGTGCCAGCAACCCCGGGACGGCTGGAAACACCATATATTTT. It codes for CASNPGTAGNTIYF. This sequence joins TRBV6-6 and TRBJ1-3, with TRBD1 as a possible D gene (5 bases). The CDR3 contains 14 residues. Germline lookup yields CDR1 MNHNY and CDR2 SVGAGI (reference sequence). The V end lost 7 bases, the J end lost 2 bases, and 12 bases lay between the germline ends.

About this clone itself: At the DNA level, this CDR3 is encoded by other sequences in the same sample as well. V usage is TRBV18 and J usage is TRBJ1-5, with D possibly TRBD1 on 6 matching bases. Germline V lookup: CDR1 KGHSH, CDR2 LQKENI. The V end was cut by 3 bases, the J end by 2 bases, with 11 bases between. The CDR3 is 15 residues long. This CDR3 is CASSPGQGRNQPQHF. CDR3 coding DNA: TGTGCCAGCTCACCGGGGCAGGGGCGCAATCAGCCCCAGCATTTT.

The V and J genes are TRBV18 and TRBJ2-1; D unclear. Germline V CDR1 and CDR2: KGHSH, LQKENI. The CDR3 runs 12 residues. The V end lost 6 bases, the J end lost 5 bases, and 8 bases lay between the germline ends. CDR3 protein: CASSQANNEQFF. CDR3 sequence (DNA): TGTGCCAGCTCCCAAGCTAACAATGAGCAGTTCTTC. The complete variable domain, with remaining parts taken from reference TRBV18 and TRBJ2-1, reads NAGVMQNPRHLVRRRGQEARLRCSPMKGHSHVYWYRQLPEEGLKFMVYLQKENIIDESGMPKERFSAEFPKEGPSILRIQQVVRGDSAAYFCASSQANNEQFFGPGTRLTVL.

In nucleotides, the CDR3 is TGTGCCAGCAGTGTTATGGGGGGACCCTACGAGCAGTACTTC. Protein product: CASSVMGGPYEQYF. V gene TRBV6-5 combines with J gene TRBJ2-7, with a possible D match to TRBD2 (6 bases). The CDR3 loop spans 14 amino acids. Germline V gene lookup returns CDR1 MNHEY and CDR2 SVGAGI. V lost 5 bases, J lost 2 bases, and 13 bases lay in between.

The J gene is TRBJ2-1, the V gene TRBV10-3; TRBD2 agrees at 7 bases. The V segment lost 6 bases and the J segment 8 bases; nucleotides outside the gene matches: 1. The CDR3 is 11 amino acids. Germline CDR1 and CDR2: ENHRY and SYGVKD. The CDR3 loop is CAISGGYEQFF. CDR3 bases: TGTGCCATCAGCGGGGGGTATGAGCAGTTCTTC.

The chain has TRBV5-6 and TRBJ2-5; 7 nucleotides align to TRBD1. The germline V gene has CDR1 SGHDT and CDR2 YYEEEE. The CDR3 is made up of 16 amino acids. The J segment lost 1 base and the V segment lost 5 bases, leaving 11 bases of the junction unmatched. The CDR3 nucleotides read TGTGCCAGCAGGGCCTTAGGCGGACAGGCCCAAGAGACCCAGTACTTC. Its translation: CASRALGGQAQETQYF.